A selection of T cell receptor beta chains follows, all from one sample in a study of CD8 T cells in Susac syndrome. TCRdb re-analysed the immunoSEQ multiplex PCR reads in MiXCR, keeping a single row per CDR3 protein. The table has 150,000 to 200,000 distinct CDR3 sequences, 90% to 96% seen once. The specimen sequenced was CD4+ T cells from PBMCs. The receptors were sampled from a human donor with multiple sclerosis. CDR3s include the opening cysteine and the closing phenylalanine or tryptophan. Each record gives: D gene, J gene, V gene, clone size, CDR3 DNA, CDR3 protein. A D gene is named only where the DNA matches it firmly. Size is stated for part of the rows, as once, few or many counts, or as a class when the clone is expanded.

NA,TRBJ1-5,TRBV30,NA,TGTGCCTGGAGTTTGGACAGAAATCAGCCCCAGCATTTT,CAWSLDRNQPQHF
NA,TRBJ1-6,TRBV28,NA,TGTGCCAGCATTGCCGGGGATTCACCCCTCCACTTT,CASIAGDSPLHF
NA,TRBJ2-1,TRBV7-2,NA,TGTGCCAGCAGCAGACTGAGGGCGATAGGCAATGAGCAGTTCTTC,CASSRLRAIGNEQFF
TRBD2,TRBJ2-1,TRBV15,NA,TGTGCCACCAGCAGCTCCCCTAAGGCGGGGGAAAGCGATGAGCAGTTCTTC,CATSSSPKAGESDEQFF
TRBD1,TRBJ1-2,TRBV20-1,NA,TGCAGTGCTCTTTGGACAGGGATACGCTACACCTTC,CSALWTGIRYTF
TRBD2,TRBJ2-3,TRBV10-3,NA,TGTGCCATCAGCCTACTAGCGGGGGCTCTCACAGATACGCAGTATTTT,CAISLLAGALTDTQYF
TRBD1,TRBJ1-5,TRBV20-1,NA,TGCAGTGCTAACCCGATGGGACAGGGGACCAATCAGCCCCAGCATTTT,CSANPMGQGTNQPQHF
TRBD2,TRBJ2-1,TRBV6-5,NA,TGTGCCAGCAGTTATTCACTAGCGGGGGGATCGGGTGAGCAGTTCTTC,CASSYSLAGGSGEQFF
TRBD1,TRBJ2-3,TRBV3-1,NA,TGTGCCAGCAGCCAAGAACAGGGGGCGCTCGAAGATACGCAGTATTTT,CASSQEQGALEDTQYF
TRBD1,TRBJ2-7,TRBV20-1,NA,TGCAGTGCATCCCAGGGACAGCCTACCTACGAGCAGTACTTC,CSASQGQPTYEQYF
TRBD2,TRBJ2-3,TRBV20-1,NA,TGCAGTGCTTACCCACTAGCGGGTAGCACAGATACGCAGTATTTT,CSAYPLAGSTDTQYF
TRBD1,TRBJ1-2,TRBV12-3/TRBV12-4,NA,TGTGCCAGCAGTTTCGGACAGGATGGCTATGGCTACACCTTC,CASSFGQDGYGYTF
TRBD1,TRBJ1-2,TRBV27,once,TGTGCCAGCAGTCCTGACAGGGTATTGGGCTACACCTTC,CASSPDRVLGYTF
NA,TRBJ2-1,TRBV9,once,TGTGCCAGCAGCCCACCCACGACAGTGTACAATGAGCAGTTCTTC,CASSPPTTVYNEQFF
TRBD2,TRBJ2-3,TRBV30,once,TGTGCCTGGAGTTACGGGACTAGCGGGATTTCAGATACGCAGTATTTT,CAWSYGTSGISDTQYF
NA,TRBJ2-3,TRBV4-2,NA,TGTGCCAGCAGCCAAGCCGTGTATTCCAGCACAGATACGCAGTATTTT,CASSQAVYSSTDTQYF
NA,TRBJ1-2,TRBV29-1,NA,TGCAGCGCTGGAGAGGCAGGGATCAACCAGGATTATGGCTACACCTTC,CSAGEAGINQDYGYTF
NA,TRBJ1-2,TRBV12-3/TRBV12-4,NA,TGTGCCAGCAACCTCAACCAGGGGTATGGCTACACCTTC,CASNLNQGYGYTF
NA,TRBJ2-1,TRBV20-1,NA,TGCAGTGCTAGGGGGCAGCCGTCCTACAATGAGCAGTTCTTC,CSARGQPSYNEQFF
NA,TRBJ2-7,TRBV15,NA,TGTGCCACCAGCAGAGATACCTACGAGCAGTACTTC,CATSRDTYEQYF
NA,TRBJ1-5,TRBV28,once,TGTGCCAGCAAATTGGTTGGGGGGTATCAGCCCCAGCATTTT,CASKLVGGYQPQHF
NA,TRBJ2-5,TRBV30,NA,TGTGCCTGGAGATCCCTTCAAGGGACCCAGTACTTC,CAWRSLQGTQYF
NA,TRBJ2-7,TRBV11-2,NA,TGTGCCAGCAGCGCAATCCGGGCCAATCGGCAGCAGTACTTC,CASSAIRANRQQYF
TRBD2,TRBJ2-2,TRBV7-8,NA,TGTGCCAGCAGCTCCCGACTAGCGGGGGCCCCCGGGGAGCTGTTTTTT,CASSSRLAGAPGELFF
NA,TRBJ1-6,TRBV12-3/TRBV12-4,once,TGTGCCAGCAGTTTAGCGCCTTCGGGGGGTGGTCAACCCCTCCACTTT,CASSLAPSGGGQPLHF
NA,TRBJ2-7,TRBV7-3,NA,TGTGCCAGCAGCGCGGGACCAACCTACGAGCAGTACTTC,CASSAGPTYEQYF
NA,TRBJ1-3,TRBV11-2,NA,TGTGCCAGCAGCCCACAGGGAACCCTCTCTGGAAACACCATATATTTT,CASSPQGTLSGNTIYF
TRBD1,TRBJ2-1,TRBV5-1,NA,TGCGCCAGCAGCTGGGGACAGCCCTCCGTTTCGGGTGAGCAGTTCTTC,CASSWGQPSVSGEQFF
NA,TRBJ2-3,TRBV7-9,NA,TGTGCCAGCAGCTTAGCCGCGCAGTATTTT,CASSLAAQYF
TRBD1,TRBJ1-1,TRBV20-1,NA,TGCAGTGCTAGAGATCCCAGGGGGGGGAACACTGAAGCTTTCTTT,CSARDPRGGNTEAFF
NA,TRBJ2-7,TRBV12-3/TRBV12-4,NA,TGTGCCAGCAGTTCCCTTCTGAAGCAGTACTTC,CASSSLLKQYF
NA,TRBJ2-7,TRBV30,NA,TGTGCCTGGAGTGTTGGCCCCTACGAGCAGTACTTC,CAWSVGPYEQYF
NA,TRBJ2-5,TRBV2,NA,TGTGCCAGCAGTGATAGGGCCCGAGAGACCCAGTACTTC,CASSDRARETQYF
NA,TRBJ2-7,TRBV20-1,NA,TGCAGTGCTAGAGGGGTGTCTCTTTACGAGCAGTACTTC,CSARGVSLYEQYF
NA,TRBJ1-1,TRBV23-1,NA,TGCGCCAGCCCGCGGGGGTCACAGGAGGCTTTCTTT,CASPRGSQEAFF
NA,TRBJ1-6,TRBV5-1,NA,TGCGCCAGCAGGACCACCCCGAGCTCCTATAATTCACCCCTCCACTTT,CASRTTPSSYNSPLHF
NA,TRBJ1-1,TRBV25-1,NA,TGTGCCAGCAGTGAATTTCAGGGAACTGAAGCTTTCTTT,CASSEFQGTEAFF
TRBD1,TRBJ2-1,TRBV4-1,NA,TGCGCCAGCAGACAGACAGGGGGAAATGAGCAGTTCTTC,CASRQTGGNEQFF
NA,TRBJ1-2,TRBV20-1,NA,TGCAAGGCAGCGCGGGGGGCGCAAACCTATAGTGGCTACACCTTC,CKAARGAQTYSGYTF
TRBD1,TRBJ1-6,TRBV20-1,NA,TGCAGTGCTAGGGGACAGAACTCCTATAATTCACCCCTCCACTTT,CSARGQNSYNSPLHF
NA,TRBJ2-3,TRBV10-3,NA,TGTGCCATCAGTGGCAGGTTACCTAGGTTTACAGATACGCAGTATTTT,CAISGRLPRFTDTQYF
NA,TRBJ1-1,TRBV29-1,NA,TGCAGCGCTGCCGCGGGTGGCCAGAACACTGAAGCTTTCTTT,CSAAAGGQNTEAFF
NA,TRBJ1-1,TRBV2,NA,TGTGCCAGCAGTGTGTTCGGGGCCCCTGAAGCTTTCTTT,CASSVFGAPEAFF
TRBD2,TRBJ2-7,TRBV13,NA,TGTGCCAGCAGCTTAGCAAGCGGGGTAGTTGACGAGCAGTACTTC,CASSLASGVVDEQYF
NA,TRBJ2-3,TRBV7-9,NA,TGTGCCAGCAGCTTCCCTTCACGGCTCTTAACAGATACGCAGTATTTT,CASSFPSRLLTDTQYF
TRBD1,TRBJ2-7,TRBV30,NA,TGTGCCTGGACCCCCCTAACAGGGGGTCAGAAGCAGTACTTC,CAWTPLTGGQKQYF
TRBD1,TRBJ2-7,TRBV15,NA,TGTGCCACCAGCAGAGATGTACAGGGGGCTTACGAGCAGTACTTC,CATSRDVQGAYEQYF
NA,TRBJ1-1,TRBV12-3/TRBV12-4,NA,TGTGCCAGCAGTATGGACGATCTGAACACTGAAGCTTTCTTT,CASSMDDLNTEAFF
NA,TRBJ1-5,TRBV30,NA,TGTGCCTGGAGTGGTGGAGATGGGCAGCCCCAGCATTTT,CAWSGGDGQPQHF
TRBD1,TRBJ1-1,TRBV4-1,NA,TGCGCCAGCAGCCAAGATGGTTCCGGGACAGTGCCCTTTAAAACTGAAGCTTTCTTT,CASSQDGSGTVPFKTEAFF
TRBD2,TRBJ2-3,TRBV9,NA,TGTGCCAGCAGCCTTTGGGGTTGGGCTAGCGGATCGGTAGATACGCAGTATTTT,CASSLWGWASGSVDTQYF
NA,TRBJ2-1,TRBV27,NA,TGTGCCAGCGCTGGGGGGGGCGACAATGAGCAGTTCTTC,CASAGGGDNEQFF
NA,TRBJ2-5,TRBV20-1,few,TGCAGTGCTAGTGGCAGGGGAGGCGAGACCCAGTACTTC,CSASGRGGETQYF